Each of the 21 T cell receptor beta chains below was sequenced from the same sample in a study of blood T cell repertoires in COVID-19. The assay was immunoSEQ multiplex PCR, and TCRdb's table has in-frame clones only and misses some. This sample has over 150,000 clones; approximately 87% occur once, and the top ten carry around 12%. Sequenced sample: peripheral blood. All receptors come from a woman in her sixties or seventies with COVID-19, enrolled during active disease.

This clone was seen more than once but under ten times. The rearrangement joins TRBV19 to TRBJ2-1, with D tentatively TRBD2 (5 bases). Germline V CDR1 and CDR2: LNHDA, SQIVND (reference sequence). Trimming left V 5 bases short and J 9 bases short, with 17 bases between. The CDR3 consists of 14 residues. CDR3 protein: CASSGSARDGEQFF. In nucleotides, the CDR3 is TGTGCCAGTAGTGGTAGCGCCCGTGACGGTGAGCAGTTCTTC.

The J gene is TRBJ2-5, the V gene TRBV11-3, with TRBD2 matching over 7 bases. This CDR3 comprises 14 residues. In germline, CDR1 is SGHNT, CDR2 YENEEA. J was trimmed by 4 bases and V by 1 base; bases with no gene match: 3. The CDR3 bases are TGTGCCAGCAGCTTAGCGGGAGGTGGAGAGACCCAGTACTTC. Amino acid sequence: CASSLAGGGETQYF.

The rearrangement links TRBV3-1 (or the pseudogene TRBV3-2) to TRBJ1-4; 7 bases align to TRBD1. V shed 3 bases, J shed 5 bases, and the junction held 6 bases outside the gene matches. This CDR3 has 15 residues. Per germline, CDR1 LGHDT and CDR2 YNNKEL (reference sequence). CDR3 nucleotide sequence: TGTGCCAGCAGCCATGCCCGGGACAGAAATGAAAAACTGTTTTTT. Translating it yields CASSHARDRNEKLFF.

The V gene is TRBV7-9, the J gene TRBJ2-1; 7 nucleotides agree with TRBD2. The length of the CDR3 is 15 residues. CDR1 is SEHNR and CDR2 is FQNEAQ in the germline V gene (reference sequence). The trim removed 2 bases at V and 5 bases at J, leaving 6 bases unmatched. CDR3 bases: TGTGCCAGCAGCTTACGCGCGGGGGAGAACAATGAGCAGTTCTTC. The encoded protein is CASSLRAGENNEQFF.

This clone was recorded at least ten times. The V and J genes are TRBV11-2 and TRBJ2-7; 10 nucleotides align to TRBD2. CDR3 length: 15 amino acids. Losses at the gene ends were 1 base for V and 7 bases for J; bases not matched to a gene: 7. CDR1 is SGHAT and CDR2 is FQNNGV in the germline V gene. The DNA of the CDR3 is TGTGCCAGCAGCTTAGTTGGACTAGCGGAGGCGGAGCAGTACTTC. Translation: CASSLVGLAEAEQYF.

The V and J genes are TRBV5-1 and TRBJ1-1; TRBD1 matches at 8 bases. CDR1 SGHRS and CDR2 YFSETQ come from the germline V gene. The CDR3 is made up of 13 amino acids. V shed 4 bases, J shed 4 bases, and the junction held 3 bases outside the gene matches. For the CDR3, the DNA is TGCGCCAGCAGCATAGACAGGGGCACTGAAGCTTTCTTT. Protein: CASSIDRGTEAFF.

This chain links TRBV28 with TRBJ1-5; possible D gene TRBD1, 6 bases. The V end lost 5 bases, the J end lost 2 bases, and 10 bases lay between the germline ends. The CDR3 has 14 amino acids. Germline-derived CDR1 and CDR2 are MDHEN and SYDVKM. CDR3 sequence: CASSINRGNQPQHF. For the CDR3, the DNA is TGTGCCAGCAGTATTAACAGGGGCAATCAGCCCCAGCATTTT.

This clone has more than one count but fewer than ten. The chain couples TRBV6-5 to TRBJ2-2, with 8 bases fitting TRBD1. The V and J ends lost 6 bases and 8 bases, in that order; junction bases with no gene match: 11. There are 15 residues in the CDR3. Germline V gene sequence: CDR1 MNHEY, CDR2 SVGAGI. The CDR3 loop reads CASRKTRQGWGELFF. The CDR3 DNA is TGTGCCAGCAGGAAGACCCGACAGGGGTGGGGGGAGCTGTTTTTT.

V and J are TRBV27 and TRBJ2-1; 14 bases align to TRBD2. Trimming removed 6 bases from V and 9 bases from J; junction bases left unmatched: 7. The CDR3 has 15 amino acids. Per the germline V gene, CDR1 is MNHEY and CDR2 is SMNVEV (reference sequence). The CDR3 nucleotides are TGTGCCAGCAGCCTGGGACTAGCGGGAGTTGTTGAGCAGTTCTTC. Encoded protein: CASSLGLAGVVEQFF.

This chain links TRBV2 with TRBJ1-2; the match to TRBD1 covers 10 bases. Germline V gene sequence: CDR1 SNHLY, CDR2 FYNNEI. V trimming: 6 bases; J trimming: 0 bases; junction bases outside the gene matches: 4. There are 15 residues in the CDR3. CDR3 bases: TGTGCCAGCAGGTGGGACAGGGGAGCTAACTATGGCTACACCTTC. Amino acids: CASRWDRGANYGYTF.

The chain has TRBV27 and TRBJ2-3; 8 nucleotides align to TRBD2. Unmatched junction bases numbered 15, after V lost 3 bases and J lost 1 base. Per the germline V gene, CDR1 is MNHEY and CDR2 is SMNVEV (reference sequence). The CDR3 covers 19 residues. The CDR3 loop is CASSFQIDGRAQGTDTQYF. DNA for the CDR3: TGTGCCAGCAGTTTTCAGATTGACGGGAGGGCCCAGGGCACAGATACGCAGTATTTT.

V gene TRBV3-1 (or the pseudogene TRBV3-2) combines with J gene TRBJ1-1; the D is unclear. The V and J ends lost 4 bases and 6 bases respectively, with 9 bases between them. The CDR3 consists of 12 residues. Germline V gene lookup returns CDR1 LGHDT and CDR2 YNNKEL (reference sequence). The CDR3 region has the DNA TGTGCCAGCAGCCGGTCGGGATCTGAAGCTTTCTTT. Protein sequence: CASSRSGSEAFF.

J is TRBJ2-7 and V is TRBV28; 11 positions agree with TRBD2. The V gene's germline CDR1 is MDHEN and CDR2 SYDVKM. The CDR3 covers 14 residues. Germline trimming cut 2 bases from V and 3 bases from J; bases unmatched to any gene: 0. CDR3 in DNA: TGTGCCAGCAGTTTAGGGACTAGCGGCTACGAGCAGTACTTC. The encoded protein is CASSLGTSGYEQYF.

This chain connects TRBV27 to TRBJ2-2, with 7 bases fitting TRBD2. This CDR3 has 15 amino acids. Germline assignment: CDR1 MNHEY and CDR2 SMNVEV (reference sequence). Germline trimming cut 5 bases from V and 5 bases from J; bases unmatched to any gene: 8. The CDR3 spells CASSPQTGGTGELFF. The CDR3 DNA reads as TGTGCCAGCAGTCCCCAAACGGGGGGAACCGGGGAGCTGTTTTTT.

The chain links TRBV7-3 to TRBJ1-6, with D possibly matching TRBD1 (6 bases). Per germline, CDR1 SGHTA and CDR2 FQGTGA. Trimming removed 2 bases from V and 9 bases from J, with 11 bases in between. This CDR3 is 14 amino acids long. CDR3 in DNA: TGTGCCAGCAGCTTATACAGGGTTGGTTCACCCCTCCACTTT. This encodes CASSLYRVGSPLHF.

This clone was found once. For the CDR3, the DNA is TGTGCCAGCAGCCCCCAGAGCGGCACCATATATTTT. Protein: CASSPQSGTIYF. The chain uses TRBV28 and TRBJ1-3, with D unresolved. The V gene's germline CDR1 is MDHEN and CDR2 SYDVKM. The CDR3 runs 12 residues. With 6 bases removed from V and 9 bases from J, the gap between germline ends came to 12 bases.

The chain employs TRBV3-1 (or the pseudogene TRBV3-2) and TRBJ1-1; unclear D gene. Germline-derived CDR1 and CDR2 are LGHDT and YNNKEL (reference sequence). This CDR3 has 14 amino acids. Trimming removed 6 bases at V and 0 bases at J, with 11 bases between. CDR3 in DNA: TGTGCCAGCAGGTCAGGCAGATTGAACACTGAAGCTTTCTTT. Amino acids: CASRSGRLNTEAFF.

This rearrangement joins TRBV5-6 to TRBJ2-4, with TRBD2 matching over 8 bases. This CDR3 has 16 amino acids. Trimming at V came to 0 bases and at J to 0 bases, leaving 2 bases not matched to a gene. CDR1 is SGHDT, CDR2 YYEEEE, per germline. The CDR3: CASSLVAGGAKNIQYF. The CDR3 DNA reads TGTGCCAGCAGCTTGGTTGCGGGAGGAGCCAAAAACATTCAGTACTTC.

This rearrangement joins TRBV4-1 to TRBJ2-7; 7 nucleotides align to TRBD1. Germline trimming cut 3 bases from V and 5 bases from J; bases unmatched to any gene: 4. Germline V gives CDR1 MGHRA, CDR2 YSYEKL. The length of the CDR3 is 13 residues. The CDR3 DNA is TGCGCCAGCAGCCACCAAACAGGGGACGAGCAGTACTTC. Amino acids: CASSHQTGDEQYF.

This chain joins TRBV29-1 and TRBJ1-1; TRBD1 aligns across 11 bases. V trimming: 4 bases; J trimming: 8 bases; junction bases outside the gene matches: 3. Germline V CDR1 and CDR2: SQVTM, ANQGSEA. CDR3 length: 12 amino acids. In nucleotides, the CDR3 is TGCAGCGTTGTCCGGGACAGGGGGGAAGCTTTCTTT. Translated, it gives CSVVRDRGEAFF.

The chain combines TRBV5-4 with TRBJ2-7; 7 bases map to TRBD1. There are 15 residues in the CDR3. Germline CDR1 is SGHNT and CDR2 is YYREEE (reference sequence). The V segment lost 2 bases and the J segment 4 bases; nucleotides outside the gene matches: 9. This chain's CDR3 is CASSLGTALIYEQYF. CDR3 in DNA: TGTGCCAGCAGCTTAGGGACAGCATTAATTTACGAGCAGTACTTC.